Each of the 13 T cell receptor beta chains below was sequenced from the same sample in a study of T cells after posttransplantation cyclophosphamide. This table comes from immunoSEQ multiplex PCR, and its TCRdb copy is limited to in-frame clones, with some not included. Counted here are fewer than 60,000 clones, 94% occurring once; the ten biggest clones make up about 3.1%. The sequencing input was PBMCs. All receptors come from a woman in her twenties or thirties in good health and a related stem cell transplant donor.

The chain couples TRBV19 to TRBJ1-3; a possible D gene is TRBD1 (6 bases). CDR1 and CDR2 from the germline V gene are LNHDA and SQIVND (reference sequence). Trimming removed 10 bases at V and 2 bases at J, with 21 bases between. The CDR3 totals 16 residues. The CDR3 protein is CANIDRWKWAGNTIYF. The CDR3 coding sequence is TGTGCCAATATCGACAGGTGGAAATGGGCTGGAAACACCATATATTTT. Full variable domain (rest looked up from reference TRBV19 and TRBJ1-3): DGGITQSPKYLFRKEGQNVTLSCEQNLNHDAMYWYRQDPGQGLRLIYYSQIVNDFQKGDIAEGYSVSREKKESFPLTVTSAQKNPTAFYLCANIDRWKWAGNTIYFGEGSWLTVV.

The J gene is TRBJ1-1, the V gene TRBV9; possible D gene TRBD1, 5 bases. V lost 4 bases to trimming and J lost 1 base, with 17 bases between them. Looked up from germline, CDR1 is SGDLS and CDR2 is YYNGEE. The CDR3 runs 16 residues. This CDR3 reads CASSLRRRGENTEAFF. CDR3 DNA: TGTGCCAGCAGCTTACGAAGGAGGGGCGAGAACACTGAAGCTTTCTTT.

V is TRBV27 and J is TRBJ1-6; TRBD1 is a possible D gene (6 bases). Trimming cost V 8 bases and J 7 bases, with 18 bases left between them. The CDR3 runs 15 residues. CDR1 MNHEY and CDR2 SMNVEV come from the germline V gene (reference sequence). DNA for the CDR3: TGTGCCAGCTCCAAACAGGGAAAGGGGAATTCACCCCTCCACTTT. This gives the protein CASSKQGKGNSPLHF.

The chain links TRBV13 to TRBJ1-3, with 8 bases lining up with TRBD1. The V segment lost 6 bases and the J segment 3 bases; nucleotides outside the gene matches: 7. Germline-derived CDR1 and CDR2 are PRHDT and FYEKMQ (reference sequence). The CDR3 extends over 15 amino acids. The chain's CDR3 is CASSRRQGFGNTIYF. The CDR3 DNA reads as TGTGCCAGCAGTCGTAGACAGGGGTTTGGAAACACCATATATTTT.

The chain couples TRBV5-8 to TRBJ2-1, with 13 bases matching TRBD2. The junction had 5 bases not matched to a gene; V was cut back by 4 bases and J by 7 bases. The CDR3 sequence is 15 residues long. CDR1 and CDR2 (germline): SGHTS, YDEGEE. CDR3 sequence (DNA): TGTGCCAGCAGCCCCGGGACTAGCGGGACAAATGAGCAGTTCTTC. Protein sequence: CASSPGTSGTNEQFF.

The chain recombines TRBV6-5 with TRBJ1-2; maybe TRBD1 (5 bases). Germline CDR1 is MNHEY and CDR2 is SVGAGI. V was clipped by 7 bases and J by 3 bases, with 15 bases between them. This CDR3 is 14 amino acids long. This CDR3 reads CASTGEGYDYGYTF. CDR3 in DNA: TGTGCCAGCACCGGGGAGGGGTATGACTATGGCTACACCTTC.

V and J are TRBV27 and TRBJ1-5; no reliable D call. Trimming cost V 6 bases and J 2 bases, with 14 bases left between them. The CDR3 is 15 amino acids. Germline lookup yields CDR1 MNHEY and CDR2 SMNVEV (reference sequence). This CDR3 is CASSKEGVGNQPQHF. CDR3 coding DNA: TGTGCCAGCAGCAAAGAGGGCGTGGGCAATCAGCCCCAGCATTTT.

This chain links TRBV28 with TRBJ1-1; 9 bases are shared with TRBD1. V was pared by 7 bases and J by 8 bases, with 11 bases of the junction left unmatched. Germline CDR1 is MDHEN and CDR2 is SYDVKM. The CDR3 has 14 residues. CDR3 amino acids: CASKRTGVNPEAFF. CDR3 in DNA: TGTGCCAGCAAGCGGACAGGGGTAAACCCCGAAGCTTTCTTT.

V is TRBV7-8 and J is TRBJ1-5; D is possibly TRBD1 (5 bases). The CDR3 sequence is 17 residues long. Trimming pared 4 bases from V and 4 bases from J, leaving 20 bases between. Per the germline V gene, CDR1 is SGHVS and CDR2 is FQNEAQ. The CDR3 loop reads CASSYAEAPKGNQPQHF. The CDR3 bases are TGTGCCAGCAGCTACGCTGAGGCGCCGAAGGGGAATCAGCCCCAGCATTTT.

This CDR3 is CASSVGTVDHGYTF. In DNA, the CDR3 is TGTGCCAGCAGCGTCGGGACAGTGGACCATGGCTACACCTTC. The V call is TRBV5-5, the J call TRBJ1-2; 7 positions match TRBD1. V lost 4 bases and J lost 6; bases outside the gene matches: 9. Looked up from germline, CDR1 is SGHKS and CDR2 is YYEKEE (reference sequence). This CDR3 region has 14 residues.

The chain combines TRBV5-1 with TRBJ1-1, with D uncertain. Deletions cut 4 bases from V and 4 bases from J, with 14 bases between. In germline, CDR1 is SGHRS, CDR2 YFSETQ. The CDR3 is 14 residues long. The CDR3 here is CASSPAAVGTEAFF. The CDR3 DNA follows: TGCGCCAGCAGCCCGGCGGCGGTGGGCACTGAAGCTTTCTTT.

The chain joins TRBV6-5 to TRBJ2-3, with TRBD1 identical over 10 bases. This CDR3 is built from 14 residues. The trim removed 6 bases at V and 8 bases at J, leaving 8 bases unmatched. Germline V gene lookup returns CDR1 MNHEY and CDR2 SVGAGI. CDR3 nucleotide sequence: TGTGCCAGCAGGGGGGGACAGGGGATAGGTACGCAGTATTTT. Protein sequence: CASRGGQGIGTQYF.

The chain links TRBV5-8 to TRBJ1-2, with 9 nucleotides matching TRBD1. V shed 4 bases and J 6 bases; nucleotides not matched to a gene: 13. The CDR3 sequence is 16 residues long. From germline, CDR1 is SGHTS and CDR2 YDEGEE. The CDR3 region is CASSPFRTGDDDGYTF. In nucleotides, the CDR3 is TGTGCCAGCAGCCCATTCAGGACAGGGGATGACGATGGCTACACCTTC.